The next 26 T cell receptor beta chains were all read from a single sample in a study of blood T cells in healthy people across ages (dated by TCRdb to the mid-2010s). Preparation of the library involved 5' RACE. The data were produced on an Illumina HiSeq 2500. A second PCR of roughly 7 to 11 cycles was run with a J-beta primer mix and a sample-barcoded 5' primer. TCRdb redid the processing of the public reads, applying fastp at Q25 and MiXCR, and retained in-frame beta chains. CDR3 protein sequences are deduplicated, and each keeps its most common genes and DNA. The sample has 540,000 or so distinct CDR3 sequences on record, 45% to 55% of them singletons. Under 30% of the sample comes from the top ten. Sequenced sample: blood. These receptors all come from a man older than 75 in good health.

This clonotype came up a few times. The rearrangement joins TRBV20-1 to TRBJ1-2; D is ambiguous. This CDR3 has 10 residues. Germline V lookup: CDR1 DFQATT, CDR2 SNEGSKA (reference sequence). V lost 1 base, J lost 7 bases, and 4 bases lay in between. As DNA, the CDR3 is TGCAGTGCTAGAGTAGGTGGCTACACCTTC. It yields the protein CSARVGGYTF.

There are a few counts of this clonotype. The CDR3 DNA reads TGCGCCAGCAAATGGGGCGCAGGGATTGGGGCAGATACGCAGTATTTT. Residues: CASKWGAGIGADTQYF. This chain connects TRBV10-2 to TRBJ2-3; D may be TRBD1 (5 bases). The length of the CDR3 is 16 residues. Germline lookup yields CDR1 WSHSY and CDR2 SAAADI. V was shortened by 7 bases and J by 4 bases, with 21 bases between the two germline ends.

This clonotype was seen once. This chain uses TRBV2 with TRBJ2-1; 12 bases map to TRBD2. The CDR3 contains 15 residues. CDR1 is SNHLY and CDR2 is FYNNEI in the germline V gene. V was pared by 3 bases and J by 9 bases, with 6 bases of the junction left unmatched. Here the CDR3 DNA reads TGTGCCAGCAGTGAGGGGCTAGCGGGAGGGCGTGAGCAGTTCTTC. This gives the protein CASSEGLAGGREQFF. The complete variable domain, with remaining parts taken from reference TRBV2 and TRBJ2-1, reads EPEVTQTPSHQVTQMGQEVILRCVPISNHLYFYWYRQILGQKVEFLVSFYNNEISEKSEIFDDQFSVERPDGSNFTLKIRSTKLEDSAMYFCASSEGLAGGREQFFGPGTRLTVL.

Note on this clonotype: Possible read error: a much larger clone is one base away. Because the CDR3 is missing its conserved closing phenylalanine or tryptophan, this is likely a read error. The chain carries TRBV7-9 and TRBJ1-2; 7 nucleotides agree with TRBD1. Germline V CDR1 and CDR2: SEHNR, FQNEAQ (reference sequence). This CDR3 has 16 amino acids. After removal of 6 bases from V and 6 bases from J, the junction contained 16 bases not matched to a gene. The DNA for the CDR3 is TGTGCCAGCAGGGATGACTGGGCGACAGGGACACATGGCTACACCCTC. Protein product: CASRDDWATGTHGYTL.

In its sample, this clonotype was seen a few times. This chain connects TRBV6-6 to TRBJ2-5; TRBD1 agrees at 7 bases. From germline, CDR1 is MNHNY and CDR2 SVGAGI (reference sequence). This CDR3 has 15 amino acids. V lost 4 bases and J lost 2; bases outside the gene matches: 7. The CDR3 here is CASSLYRDSQETQYF. CDR3 sequence (DNA): TGTGCCAGCAGTTTGTACCGGGACAGTCAAGAGACCCAGTACTTC.

The chain links TRBV20-1 to TRBJ2-3, with D maybe TRBD2 (7 bases). The CDR3 is made up of 19 amino acids. Germline V gives CDR1 DFQATT, CDR2 SNEGSKA (reference sequence). Trimming took 1 base from V and 1 from J, leaving 24 bases between them. CDR3 amino acids: CSARALIGEGGLRTDTQYF. The CDR3 DNA is TGCAGTGCTAGAGCCTTAATCGGGGAGGGGGGGCTCCGCACAGATACGCAGTATTTT.

This clonotype was counted at least ten times. In DNA form, the CDR3 reads TGTGCCAGCAGCCCACTAGGAGCCGAGCAGTACTTC. This codes for CASSPLGAEQYF. The V gene is TRBV7-9, the J gene TRBJ2-7, with D perhaps TRBD2 (5 bases). The germline V gene encodes CDR1 SEHNR and CDR2 FQNEAQ (reference sequence). Trimming stripped 5 bases from V and 6 bases from J, with 11 bases between. CDR3 length: 12 amino acids.

The chain is built from TRBV7-9 and TRBJ1-2, with a weak D call TRBD1 (6 bases). Trimming pared 5 bases from V and 6 bases from J, leaving 22 bases between. In germline, CDR1 is SEHNR, CDR2 FQNEAQ (reference sequence). The length of the CDR3 is 16 residues. CDR3 sequence (DNA): TGTGCCAGCAGCCCCAGCGGAGGGGGGCGCGGTAATGGCTACACCTTC. Amino acids: CASSPSGGGRGNGYTF.

V usage is TRBV4-2 and J usage is TRBJ2-3, with no clear D. Germline loops: CDR1 LGHNA, CDR2 YNFKEQ. Trimming took 0 bases from V and 4 from J, leaving 14 bases between them. This CDR3 region has 16 residues. CDR3 nucleotides: TGTGCCAGCAGCCAAGAAGATGGTAGCCGCGCAGATACGCAGTATTTT. It translates to CASSQEDGSRADTQYF.

The rearrangement uses TRBV2 and TRBJ2-7; D is uncertain. The CDR3 length is 15 residues. Germline CDR1 and CDR2: SNHLY and FYNNEI. Trimming took off 3 bases at V and 1 base at J, with 13 bases between the two ends. The CDR3 region has the DNA TGTGCCAGCAGTGACGTCCGGAAGAAATCCTACGAGCAGTACTTC. It specifies CASSDVRKKSYEQYF.

This sequence joins TRBV5-1 and TRBJ2-4; TRBD1 matches 7 bases. The assigned J gene may be wrong: the sequence end matches TRBJ2-7 better. This CDR3 spans 13 amino acids. CDR1 and CDR2 (germline): SGHRS, YFSETQ. CDR3 amino acids: CASSVDRFYEQYF. CDR3 nucleotides: TGCGCCAGCAGCGTGGACAGGTTCTACGAGCAGTACTTC.

This clonotype was seen more than once but under ten times. The V and J genes are TRBV6-5 and TRBJ1-5, with D maybe TRBD1 (6 bases). V gave up 6 bases and J gave up 4 bases, with 16 bases separating them. CDR1 is MNHEY and CDR2 is SVGAGI in the germline V gene. This CDR3 has 15 amino acids. The CDR3 DNA sequence: TGTGCCAGCAGGACTACAGGGTTGGGAAATCAGCCCCAGCATTTT. This gives the protein CASRTTGLGNQPQHF.

In its sample, this clonotype was seen a few times. The V call is TRBV6-5, the J call TRBJ2-2; D is unresolved. This CDR3 comprises 14 residues. The ends were cut back, 0 bases at V and 6 bases at J, with 8 bases in the middle. CDR1 is MNHEY and CDR2 is SVGAGI in the germline V gene. The CDR3 reads CASSYSTRAGELFF. The CDR3, as DNA: TGTGCCAGCAGTTACTCGACACGGGCCGGGGAGCTGTTTTTT.

This chain joins TRBV29-1 and TRBJ2-3; 8 nucleotides agree with TRBD1. The CDR3 is 14 residues long. The V gene's germline CDR1 is SQVTM and CDR2 ANQGSEA. Trimming took 4 bases from V and 2 from J; bases not matched to a gene: 5. The CDR3 spells CSVARQGITDTQYF. CDR3 in DNA: TGCAGCGTTGCCAGACAGGGGATCACAGATACGCAGTATTTT.

The chain is built from TRBV5-1 and TRBJ2-2, with unresolved D. V lost 6 bases, J lost 5 bases, and 11 bases lay in between. CDR1 and CDR2 (germline): SGHRS, YFSETQ. The CDR3 length is 13 residues. This CDR3 is CASKGQQTGELFF. CDR3 bases: TGCGCCAGCAAGGGTCAGCAGACCGGGGAGCTGTTTTTT.

With respect to this clonotype: This may arise from a read error, as a much more abundant clone is one base away. The J gene is TRBJ2-1, the V gene TRBV7-9; D perhaps matches TRBD2 (7 bases). V shed 5 bases and J shed 4 bases, with 24 bases lying between them. The CDR3 spans 18 residues. The V gene's germline CDR1 is SEHNR and CDR2 FQNEAQ (reference sequence). Here the CDR3 DNA reads TGTGCCAGCAGCCGAGGACTAGTGGGGGGGCTCGGGTACAATGAGCAGTTCTTC. Protein: CASSRGLVGGLGYNEQFF.

The table lists this clonotype with a few counts. The J gene is TRBJ2-3, the V gene TRBV6-2 or TRBV6-3; TRBD2 is a possible D gene (6 bases). There are 14 residues in the CDR3. Germline lookup yields CDR1 MNHEY and CDR2 SVGEGT. V was clipped by 11 bases and J by 4 bases, with 19 bases between them. CDR3 sequence reads: CASKRVYGADTQYF. The CDR3 DNA sequence: TGTGCCTCAAAGCGGGTTTACGGGGCAGATACGCAGTATTTT.

This clonotype turned up a few times. The V call is TRBV7-9, the J call TRBJ1-2, with TRBD1 matching 8 bases. The germline CDR1 and CDR2 sequences are SEHNR and FQNEAQ (reference sequence). The CDR3 loop spans 14 amino acids. Trimming cost V 3 bases and J 8 bases; bases outside gene matches: 8. The CDR3 region is CASSFPGQGGGYTF. DNA of the CDR3: TGTGCCAGCAGCTTCCCCGGACAGGGCGGAGGCTACACCTTC.

The chain joins TRBV5-1 to TRBJ2-3, with D possibly being TRBD2 (6 bases). This CDR3 is built from 15 residues. From germline, CDR1 is SGHRS and CDR2 YFSETQ. V was trimmed by 7 bases and J by 0 bases, leaving 15 bases between them. The CDR3 sequence: CASAKTGTSTDTQYF. The CDR3 DNA reads as TGCGCCAGCGCGAAAACCGGGACTAGCACAGATACGCAGTATTTT.

The gene calls are TRBV7-2 and TRBJ2-2; D call uncertain. Germline-derived CDR1 and CDR2 are SGHTA and FQGNSA. This CDR3 has 13 residues. V was shortened by 4 bases and J by 6 bases, with 9 bases between the two germline ends. The CDR3 region has the DNA TGTGCCAGCAGCTCCTTGACACCCGGGGAGCTGTTTTTT. Translating gives CASSSLTPGELFF.

V is TRBV6-5 and J is TRBJ1-5, with TRBD1 matching over 10 bases. The germline CDR1 and CDR2 sequences are MNHEY and SVGAGI. The junction had 8 bases not matched to a gene; V was cut back by 7 bases and J by 5 bases. This CDR3 is 15 amino acids long. As DNA, the CDR3 is TGTGCCAGCATGCCGGACAGGGGGATCCATCAGCCCCAGCATTTT. This translates into CASMPDRGIHQPQHF.

This clonotype was seen many times. The chain has TRBV6-6 and TRBJ2-3, with 7 bases that match TRBD2. J gave up 1 base and V 0 bases, and 4 bases lay outside the gene matches. In germline, CDR1 is MNHNY, CDR2 SVGAGI (reference sequence). The CDR3 is 16 residues long. The CDR3 here is CASSYSLGGGTDTQYF. CDR3 DNA sequence: TGTGCCAGCAGTTACTCGCTGGGGGGGGGCACAGATACGCAGTATTTT.

The chain joins TRBV29-1 to TRBJ2-7, with 10 bases fitting TRBD1. In germline, CDR1 is SQVTM, CDR2 ANQGSEA. V lost 5 bases, J lost 4 bases, and 11 bases stayed unmatched. The CDR3 is made up of 15 amino acids. The CDR3 protein is CSVIGTGDRGYEQYF. CDR3 in DNA: TGCAGCGTTATCGGGACAGGGGATCGGGGTTACGAGCAGTACTTC.

V and J are TRBV7-2 and TRBJ1-2, with 9 bases lining up with TRBD1. The CDR3 totals 13 residues. Germline V gene data show CDR1 as SGHTA and CDR2 as FQGNSA. Trimming at V came to 5 bases and at J to 6 bases, leaving 4 bases not matched to a gene. The CDR3 region is CTSSPRDRDGYTF. DNA of the CDR3: TGTACCAGCAGCCCCCGGGACAGGGATGGCTACACCTTC.

V usage is TRBV7-9 and J usage is TRBJ2-1; TRBD2 matches at 11 bases. CDR1 SEHNR and CDR2 FQNEAQ come from the germline V gene (reference sequence). CDR3 length: 15 amino acids. V shed 7 bases and J 6 bases; nucleotides not matched to a gene: 8. The chain's CDR3 is CASNRLAGGFNEQFF. CDR3 DNA: TGTGCCAGCAACCGGCTAGCGGGGGGATTCAATGAGCAGTTCTTC.

This clonotype came up a few times. It may be a read error: a sequence one base away is much more abundant. The chain is built from TRBV6-5 and TRBJ2-7; D gene ambiguous. CDR1 is MNHEY and CDR2 is SVGAGI in the germline V gene. The CDR3 sequence is 13 residues long. Deletions cut 4 bases from V and 0 bases from J, with 7 bases between. The CDR3 is CASSCGPSYEQYF. The CDR3 nucleotides read TGTGCCAGCAGTTGCGGCCCCTCCTACGAGCAGTACTTC.